This T cell receptor beta chain is from a study of T cells in Graves' hyperthyroidism and ophthalmopathy. From germline, CDR1 is SGHTA and CDR2 FQGNSA. Trimming removed 6 bases from V and 4 bases from J; junction bases left unmatched: 3. CDR3 length equals 13 residues. Study conclusions and caveats: Onset of ophthalmopathy came a median 6.5 months after the model predicted it.

TCR beta CDR3 sequences were amplified from RNA transcripts. Carried out on the TCR CDR3, a first-round RT-PCR used the HTBI primer set. TCRdb reanalysed the multiplex PCR reads using MiXCR and keeps one entry per CDR3 protein. The sample comprises around 350,000 distinct CDR3 sequences, about a sixth of which are singletons, and 30% to 35% rests with the top ten. This clonotype came up many times. The antigen is unknown. V gene TRBV7-2 combines with J gene TRBJ2-7, with 10 positions matching TRBD2. The sequence was obtained from a woman in her twenties or thirties with Graves' hyperthyroidism that later progressed to Graves' ophthalmopathy. Material: blood. The CDR3 here is CASSRTSGYEQYF. The CDR3 DNA sequence: TGTGCCAGCAGTCGGACTAGCGGTTACGAGCAGTACTTC.